These 5 T cell receptor beta chains were sequenced from one sample in a study of T cell changes during pregnancy in multiple sclerosis. Using immunoSEQ multiplex PCR, the repertoire was profiled, and TCRdb retains in-frame clones only, with some absent. The sample includes roughly 110,000 clones, approximately 90% of them seen just once. Material: peripheral blood, obtained in the third trimester of pregnancy. All receptors come from a female donor in good health, enrolled as a control in a pregnancy study.

The sample holds a few counts of this clone. The chain joins TRBV9 to TRBJ1-1; D is perhaps TRBD1 (5 bases). CDR3 size: 15 residues. Germline V gene sequence: CDR1 SGDLS, CDR2 YYNGEE. Trimming took 0 bases from V and 1 from J, leaving 10 bases between them. The CDR3 loop is CASSVVGQGNTEAFF. For the CDR3, the DNA is TGTGCCAGCAGCGTAGTCGGGCAGGGGAACACTGAAGCTTTCTTT.

The CDR3 coding sequence is TGTGCCAGCAGCCCAGGATCGTTCGGGGAAGAAAAACTGTTTTTT. Protein sequence: CASSPGSFGEEKLFF. The chain links TRBV11-2 to TRBJ1-4; D unclear. The CDR3 consists of 15 residues. Germline V lookup: CDR1 SGHAT, CDR2 FQNNGV. Trimming took 5 bases from V and 8 from J, leaving 18 bases between them. Based on the CDR3 plus reference TRBV11-2 and TRBJ1-4, the full variable domain is EAGVAQSPRYKIIEKRQSVAFWCNPISGHATLYWYQQILGQGPKLLIQFQNNGVVDDSQLPKDRFSAERLKGVDSTLKIQPAKLEDSAVYLCASSPGSFGEEKLFFGSGTQLSVL.

The genes are TRBV6-1 and TRBJ2-5; TRBD2 matches 8 bases. CDR1 and CDR2 from the germline V gene are MNHNS and SASEGT. The CDR3 length is 15 residues. V was clipped by 6 bases and J by 3 bases; unmatched bases: 9. The CDR3: CASRTGTSPEETQYF. The DNA for the CDR3 is TGTGCCAGCAGGACGGGGACTAGTCCGGAAGAGACCCAGTACTTC.

DNA of the CDR3: TGTGCCAGCAGCTTAGTCCTCAGGTTTCACGAGCAGTACTTC. It codes for CASSLVLRFHEQYF. V is TRBV11-2 and J is TRBJ2-7; D ambiguous. V lost 1 base to trimming and J lost 5 bases, with 12 bases between them. The CDR3 totals 14 residues. Germline V gene lookup returns CDR1 SGHAT and CDR2 FQNNGV.

The count of this clone is one. The chain carries TRBV18 and TRBJ1-1, with D unclear. V shed 4 bases and J shed 3 bases, with 21 bases lying between them. CDR1 and CDR2 from the germline V gene are KGHSH and LQKENI. The CDR3 sequence is 17 residues long. As DNA, the CDR3 is TGTGCCAGCTCACTCCCTAACGTGGGTCCTCAGGACACTGAAGCTTTCTTT. Its translation is CASSLPNVGPQDTEAFF.